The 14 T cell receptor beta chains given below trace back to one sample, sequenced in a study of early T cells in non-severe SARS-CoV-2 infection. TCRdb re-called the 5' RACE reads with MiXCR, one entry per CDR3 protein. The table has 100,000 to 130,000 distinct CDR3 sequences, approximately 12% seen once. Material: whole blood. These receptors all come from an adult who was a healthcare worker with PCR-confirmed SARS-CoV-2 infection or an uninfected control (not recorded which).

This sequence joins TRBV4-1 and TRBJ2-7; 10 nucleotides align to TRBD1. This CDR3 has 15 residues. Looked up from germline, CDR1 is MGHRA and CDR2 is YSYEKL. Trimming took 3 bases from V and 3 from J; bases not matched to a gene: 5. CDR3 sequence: CASSHRDRGVYEQYF. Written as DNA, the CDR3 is TGCGCCAGCAGCCACCGGGACAGGGGTGTCTACGAGCAGTACTTC.

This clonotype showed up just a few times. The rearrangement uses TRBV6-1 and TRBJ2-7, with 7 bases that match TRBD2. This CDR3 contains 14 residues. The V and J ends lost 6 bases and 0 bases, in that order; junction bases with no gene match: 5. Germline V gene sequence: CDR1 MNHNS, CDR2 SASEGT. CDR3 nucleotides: TGTGCCAGCAGGAGCGGGATCCTCTCCTACGAGCAGTACTTC. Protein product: CASRSGILSYEQYF.

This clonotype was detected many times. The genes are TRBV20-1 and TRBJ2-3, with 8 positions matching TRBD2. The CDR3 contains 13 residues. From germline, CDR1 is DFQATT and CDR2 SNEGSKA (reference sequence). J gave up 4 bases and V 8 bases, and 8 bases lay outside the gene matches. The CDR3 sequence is CSSGREVSDTQYF. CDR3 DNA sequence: TGCAGTAGCGGGCGGGAGGTGTCAGATACGCAGTATTTT.

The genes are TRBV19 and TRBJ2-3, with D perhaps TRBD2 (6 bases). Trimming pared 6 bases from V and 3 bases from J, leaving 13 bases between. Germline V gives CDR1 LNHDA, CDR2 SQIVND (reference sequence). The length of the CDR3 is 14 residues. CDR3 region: CASRRDSTTDTQYF. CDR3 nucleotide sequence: TGTGCCAGTAGAAGGGACTCCACGACAGATACGCAGTATTTT.

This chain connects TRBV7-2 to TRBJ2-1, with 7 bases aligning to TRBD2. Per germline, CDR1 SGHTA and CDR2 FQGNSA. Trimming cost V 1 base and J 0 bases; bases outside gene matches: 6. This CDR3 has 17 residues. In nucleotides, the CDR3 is TGTGCCAGCAGCTTAGTTCCGCTAGCGGACTCCTACAATGAGCAGTTCTTC. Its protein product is CASSLVPLADSYNEQFF.

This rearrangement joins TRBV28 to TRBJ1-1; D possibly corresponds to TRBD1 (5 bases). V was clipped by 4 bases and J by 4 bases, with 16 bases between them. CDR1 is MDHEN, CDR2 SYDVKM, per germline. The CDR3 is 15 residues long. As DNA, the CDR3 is TGTGCCAGCAGTTCAAATCAGGGAAGATCCACTGAAGCTTTCTTT. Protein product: CASSSNQGRSTEAFF.

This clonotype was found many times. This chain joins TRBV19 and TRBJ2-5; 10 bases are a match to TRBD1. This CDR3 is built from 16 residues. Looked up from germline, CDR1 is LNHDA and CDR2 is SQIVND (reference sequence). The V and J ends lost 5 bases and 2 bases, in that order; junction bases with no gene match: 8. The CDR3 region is CASSPLSDRGQETQYF. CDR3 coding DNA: TGTGCCAGTAGTCCTCTCTCGGACAGGGGGCAAGAGACCCAGTACTTC.

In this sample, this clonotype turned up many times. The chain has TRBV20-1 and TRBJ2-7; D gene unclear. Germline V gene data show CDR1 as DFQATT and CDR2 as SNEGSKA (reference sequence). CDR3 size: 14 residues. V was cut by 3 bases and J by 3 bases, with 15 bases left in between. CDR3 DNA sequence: TGCAGTGCTAGTTATGTACGGAGTAACTACGAGCAGTACTTC. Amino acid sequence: CSASYVRSNYEQYF.

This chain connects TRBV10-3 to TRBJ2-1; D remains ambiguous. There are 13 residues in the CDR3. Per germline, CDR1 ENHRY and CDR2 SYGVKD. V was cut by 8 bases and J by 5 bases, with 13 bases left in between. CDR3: CAIWSDVNNEQFF. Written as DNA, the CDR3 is TGTGCCATCTGGTCGGACGTAAACAATGAGCAGTTCTTC.

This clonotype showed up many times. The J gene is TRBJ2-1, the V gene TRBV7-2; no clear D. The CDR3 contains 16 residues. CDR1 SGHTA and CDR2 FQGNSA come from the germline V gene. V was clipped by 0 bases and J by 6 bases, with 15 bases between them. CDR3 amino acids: CASSLAILIGRNEQFF. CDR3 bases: TGTGCCAGCAGCTTAGCTATTCTAATTGGCCGCAATGAGCAGTTCTTC.

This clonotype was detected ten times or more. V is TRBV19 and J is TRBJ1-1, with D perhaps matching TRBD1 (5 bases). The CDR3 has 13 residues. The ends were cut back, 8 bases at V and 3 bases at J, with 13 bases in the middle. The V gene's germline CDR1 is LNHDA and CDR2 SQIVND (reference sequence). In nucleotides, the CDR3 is TGTGCCAGTGGGACCGCGGGGTACACTGAAGCTTTCTTT. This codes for CASGTAGYTEAFF. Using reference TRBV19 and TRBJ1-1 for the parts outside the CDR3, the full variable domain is DGGITQSPKYLFRKEGQNVTLSCEQNLNHDAMYWYRQDPGQGLRLIYYSQIVNDFQKGDIAEGYSVSREKKESFPLTVTSAQKNPTAFYLCASGTAGYTEAFFGQGTRLTVV.

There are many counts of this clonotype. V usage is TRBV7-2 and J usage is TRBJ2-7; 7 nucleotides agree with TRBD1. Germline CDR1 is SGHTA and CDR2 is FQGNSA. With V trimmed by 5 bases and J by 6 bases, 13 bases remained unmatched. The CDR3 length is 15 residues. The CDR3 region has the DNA TGTGCCAGCAGCCAAAGGACAGGTCGATTTATCGAGCAGTACTTC. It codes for CASSQRTGRFIEQYF.

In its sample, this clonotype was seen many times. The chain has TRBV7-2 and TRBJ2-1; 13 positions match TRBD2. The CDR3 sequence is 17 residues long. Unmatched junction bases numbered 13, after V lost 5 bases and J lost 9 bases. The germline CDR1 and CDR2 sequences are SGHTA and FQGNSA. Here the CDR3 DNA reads TGTGCCAGCAGCCCCAGTCCTACTAGCGGGAGGGCCATTGAGCAGTTCTTC. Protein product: CASSPSPTSGRAIEQFF.

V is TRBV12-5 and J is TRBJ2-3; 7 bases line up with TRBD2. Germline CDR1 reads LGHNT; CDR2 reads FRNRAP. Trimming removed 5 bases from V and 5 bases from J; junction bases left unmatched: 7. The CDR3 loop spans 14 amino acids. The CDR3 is CASGAAGVEDTQYF. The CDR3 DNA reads TGTGCTAGTGGTGCCGCGGGAGTAGAAGATACGCAGTATTTT.